These 10 T cell receptor beta chains originate from one sample sequenced in a study of beta chain features in type 1 diabetes. The whole isolated RNA underwent reverse transcription, so sequencing captured expressed TCRB transcripts. Assay used: immunoSEQ multiplex PCR; TCRdb lists only in-frame clones, some missing. The sample lists roughly 350,000 clones; 11% were seen once. The sequencing sample was made of naive CD4+ T cells from blood. Receptors were obtained from a woman in her thirties in good health.

The chain combines TRBV7-9 with TRBJ2-1; D might be TRBD1 (6 bases). CDR3 length: 15 amino acids. V dropped 6 bases and J dropped 1 base, with 13 bases sitting between them. CDR1 and CDR2 from the germline V gene are SEHNR and FQNEAQ (reference sequence). The CDR3 region is CASSPPGDSYNEQFF. CDR3 sequence (DNA): TGTGCCAGCAGTCCTCCAGGGGATTCCTACAATGAGCAGTTCTTC.

This chain joins TRBV4-3 and TRBJ2-3, with TRBD2 as a possible D gene (5 bases). The CDR3 loop spans 13 amino acids. Deletions cut 7 bases from V and 6 bases from J, with 14 bases between. CDR1 LGHNA and CDR2 YSLEER come from the germline V gene. The CDR3 DNA sequence: TGCGCCAGCATTCCAAAGGAGGAGGATACGCAGTATTTT. This sequence encodes CASIPKEEDTQYF.

This clone has more than one count but fewer than ten. This CDR3 is CASSSGGGAYTEAFF. CDR3 nucleotides: TGCGCCAGCAGCTCGGGAGGGGGTGCTTACACTGAAGCTTTCTTT. The V gene is TRBV5-1, the J gene TRBJ1-1; weak D call: TRBD1 (6 bases). Per germline, CDR1 SGHRS and CDR2 YFSETQ. The V gene lost 3 bases and the J gene lost 3 bases, with 15 bases spanning the gap. The CDR3 extends over 15 amino acids.

This clone has a handful of counts. The chain couples TRBV4-3 to TRBJ2-5; tentatively, D is TRBD1 (6 bases). Judging by the DNA end, TRBJ2-7 fits better; the J call may be wrong. The CDR3 runs to 15 residues. Germline lookup yields CDR1 LGHNA and CDR2 YSLEER. The CDR3 nucleotides are TGCGCCAGCAGCCAAGAAGGGATGGGGGCGCACGAGCAGTACTTC. It translates to CASSQEGMGAHEQYF.

This clone has a single count. V gene TRBV5-4 combines with J gene TRBJ2-3; a weak D match, TRBD1 (6 bases). The length of the CDR3 is 16 residues. The V end lost 3 bases, the J end lost 7 bases, and 21 bases lay between the germline ends. The V gene's germline CDR1 is SGHNT and CDR2 YYREEE (reference sequence). CDR3 nucleotides: TGTGCCAGCAGCTCCCAGACAGGCGAGTTCTTATATACGCAGTATTTT. It encodes CASSSQTGEFLYTQYF.

V gene TRBV5-4 combines with J gene TRBJ2-2, with D possibly being TRBD1 (5 bases). Germline lookup yields CDR1 SGHNT and CDR2 YYREEE (reference sequence). The CDR3 covers 17 residues. V lost 4 bases, J lost 3 bases, and 19 bases lay in between. The CDR3 loop reads CASSGQQSGYDTGELFF. CDR3 nucleotides: TGTGCCAGCAGCGGCCAGCAATCAGGGTACGACACCGGGGAGCTGTTTTTT.

A remark on this clone: A much larger clone is a single base away; this may be a read error. The V gene is TRBV25-1, the J gene TRBJ2-5; D not certain. Germline V lookup: CDR1 MGHDK, CDR2 SYGVNS. V was clipped by 6 bases and J by 2 bases, with 4 bases between them. The CDR3 has 11 amino acids. In nucleotides, the CDR3 is TGTGCCAGCAGCTTACAAGAGACCCAGTACTTC. Amino acid sequence: CASSLQETQYF. Full variable domain (missing parts from reference TRBV25-1 and TRBJ2-5): EADIYQTPRYLVIGTGKKITLECSQTMGHDKMYWYQQDPGMELHLIHYSYGVNSTEKGDLSSESTVSRIRTEHFPLTLESARPSHTSQYLCASSLQETQYFGPGTRLLVL.

This clone was seen more than once but under ten times. The gene calls are TRBV2 and TRBJ2-1, with 8 bases that match TRBD2. The CDR3 contains 15 residues. Trimming took 4 bases from V and 4 from J; bases not matched to a gene: 6. Germline CDR1 reads SNHLY; CDR2 reads FYNNEI. CDR3 nucleotide sequence: TGTGCCAGCAGTGCGAGCGGGAGTACGTACAATGAGCAGTTCTTC. Its translation: CASSASGSTYNEQFF.

This clone was seen a few times. The chain recombines TRBV20-1 with TRBJ2-2; D unclear. In germline, CDR1 is DFQATT, CDR2 SNEGSKA (reference sequence). V dropped 3 bases and J dropped 6 bases, with 5 bases sitting between them. This CDR3 has 11 amino acids. The CDR3 DNA sequence: TGCAGTGCTAGCGCGGCCGGGGAGCTGTTTTTT. Translation: CSASAAGELFF.

This sequence joins TRBV18 and TRBJ1-5; D remains ambiguous. The CDR3 contains 12 residues. Trimming removed 3 bases at V and 6 bases at J, with 6 bases between. Germline V gene data show CDR1 as KGHSH and CDR2 as LQKENI. The CDR3 loop reads CASSPSAQPQHF. The CDR3 DNA sequence: TGTGCCAGCTCACCCAGCGCTCAGCCCCAGCATTTT.